This T cell receptor beta chain comes out of a study of cytomegalovirus exposure and HLA in healthy donors. This PCR relied on a set of 60 Vbeta primers and 13 Jbeta primers. Sequencing used immunoSEQ multiplex PCR; TCRdb keeps in-frame clones, though not all of them. Recorded for this sample: under 200,000 clones. This receptor was taken from a man younger than 45 in good health and CMV-seronegative. Sequenced sample: PBMCs.

CDR3 loop: CASSLRLAGVYEQYF. The CDR3 DNA is TGTGCCAGCAGCCTCAGACTAGCGGGAGTCTACGAGCAGTACTTC. The chain recombines TRBV13 with TRBJ2-7; 12 bases are shared with TRBD2. Germline values: CDR1 PRHDT, CDR2 FYEKMQ (reference sequence). V was clipped by 5 bases and J by 3 bases; unmatched bases: 5. This CDR3 comprises 15 residues.